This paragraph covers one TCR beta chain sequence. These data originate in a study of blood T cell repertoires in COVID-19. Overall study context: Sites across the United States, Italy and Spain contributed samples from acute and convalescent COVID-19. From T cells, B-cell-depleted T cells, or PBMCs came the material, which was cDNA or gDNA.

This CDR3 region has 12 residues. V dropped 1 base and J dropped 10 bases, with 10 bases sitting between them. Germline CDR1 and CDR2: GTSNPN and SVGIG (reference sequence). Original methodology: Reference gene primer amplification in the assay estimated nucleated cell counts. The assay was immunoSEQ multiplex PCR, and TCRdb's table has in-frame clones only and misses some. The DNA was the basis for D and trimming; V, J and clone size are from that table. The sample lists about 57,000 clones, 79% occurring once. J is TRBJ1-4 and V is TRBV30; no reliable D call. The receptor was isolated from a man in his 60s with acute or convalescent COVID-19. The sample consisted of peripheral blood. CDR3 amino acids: CAWSESRRKLFF. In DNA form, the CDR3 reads TGTGCCTGGAGTGAGAGCCGGAGAAAACTGTTTTTT.